This entry concerns a single TCR beta chain. Deletions cut 6 bases from V and 1 base from J, with 14 bases between. Germline V gene lookup returns CDR1 SGHTA and CDR2 FQGNSA. CDR3 length: 15 residues. This entry belongs to a study of control samples from healthy donors and cancer patients. The protocol was immunoSEQ multiplex PCR, while the TCRdb copy is restricted to in-frame clones and leaves out a portion. This table has 55,000 to 80,000 clones, about 92% appearing once. The V and J genes are TRBV7-2 and TRBJ2-3; no definite D call. The receptor's source is a man aged 60 to 75 with colorectal cancer. Material: PBMCs. The CDR3 bases are TGTGCCAGCAGGAACTCCGGGTCGGGCACAGATACGCAGTATTTT. As protein: CASRNSGSGTDTQYF.